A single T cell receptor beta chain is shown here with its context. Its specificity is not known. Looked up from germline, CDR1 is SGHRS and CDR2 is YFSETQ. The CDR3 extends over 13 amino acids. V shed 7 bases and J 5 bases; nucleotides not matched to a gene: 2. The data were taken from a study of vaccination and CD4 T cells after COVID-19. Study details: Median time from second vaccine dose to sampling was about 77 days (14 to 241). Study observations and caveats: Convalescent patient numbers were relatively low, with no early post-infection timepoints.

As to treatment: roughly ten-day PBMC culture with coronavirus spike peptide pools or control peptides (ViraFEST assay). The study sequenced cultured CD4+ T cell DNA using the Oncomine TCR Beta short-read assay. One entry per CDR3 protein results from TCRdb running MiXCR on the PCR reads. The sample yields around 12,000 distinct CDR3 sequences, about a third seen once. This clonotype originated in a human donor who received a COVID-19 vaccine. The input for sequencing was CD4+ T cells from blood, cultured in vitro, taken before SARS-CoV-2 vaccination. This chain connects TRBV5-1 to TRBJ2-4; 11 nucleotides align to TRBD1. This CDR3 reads CASWGQGENIQYF. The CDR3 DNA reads TGCGCCAGCTGGGGACAGGGGGAAAACATTCAGTACTTC.